This record looks at one T cell receptor (beta chain) sequence and its context. Per the study methods: Estimation of nucleated cell counts relied on the amplification of reference gene primers. The table came from immunoSEQ multiplex PCR; TCRdb's copy has only in-frame clones and leaves some out. The DNA was the basis for D and trimming; V, J and clone size are from that table. The sample includes about 200,000 clones, roughly 90% of them seen just once. The CDR3 loop spans 12 amino acids. V lost 3 bases and J 4 bases, leaving 7 bases between the germline ends. CDR1 DFQATT and CDR2 SNEGSKA come from the germline V gene (reference sequence). The cohort comprised adults aged about 18 to 100 years residing in 20 to 30 US areas. Recovered Cohort 3 donors showed two negative PCRs, clearance, or symptom resolution. This specimen belongs to a study of blood T cell repertoires in COVID-19. Study-wide context: T cells, B-cell-depleted T cells, or PBMCs provided the cDNA or gDNA that served as material.

This clonotype was sampled from a woman aged 18-30 years who had recovered from COVID-19. The source material was PBMCs or T cells enriched from blood (not recorded which). V is TRBV20-1 and J is TRBJ2-1, with D unclear. Here the CDR3 reads CSASSRYNEQFF. The CDR3, as DNA: TGCAGTGCTAGTTCCAGGTACAATGAGCAGTTCTTC.